This T cell receptor beta chain was identified during a study of T cell responses to AZD1222 COVID-19 vaccine. Study outcomes and limitations: Donors were largely white British and mainly female; clonal diversity was possibly underestimated.

Losses at the gene ends were 2 bases for V and 4 bases for J; bases not matched to a gene: 7. CDR1 and CDR2 (germline): ENHRY, SYGVKD. CDR3 length equals 15 residues. Here immunoSEQ multiplex PCR was the method, and the copy in TCRdb shows in-frame clones only, minus some. The profile shows 110,000 to 150,000 clones, around 90% of them singletons. Turning to this clone: Its antigen is as yet unknown.

This clonotype originated in an adult in good health. This specimen was peripheral blood, taken on day 0 of AZD1222 vaccination. V and J are TRBV10-3 and TRBJ2-5; 7 bases are a match to TRBD2. CDR3 sequence (DNA): TGTGCCATCAGTGAGGGGGGGGGAGCTTCAGAGACCCAGTACTTC. Translation: CAISEGGGASETQYF.